This is a list of T cell receptor beta chains from one sample in a study of cytomegalovirus exposure and HLA in healthy donors. Assay used: immunoSEQ multiplex PCR; TCRdb lists only in-frame clones, some missing. Found here are fewer than 200,000 clones, about 83% of them singletons; the top ten hold around 1.6%. The sequencing sample was made of PBMCs. These receptors were collected from a man between 40 and 49 years old in good health and CMV-seropositive. Both conserved end residues are part of each CDR3. A D gene is named only where the DNA matches it firmly. A row's size may be missing; if present it is once, few, many or a size class.

>.|TRBJ2-1|.|TRBV2
CATVTSISYNEQFF
TGTGCCACCGTTACTAGTATCTCCTACAATGAGCAGTTCTTC
>TRBD2|TRBJ2-5|few|TRBV7-3
CASSLNPSGETQYF
TGTGCCAGCAGCTTAAACCCTAGCGGAGAGACCCAGTACTTC
>TRBD1|TRBJ2-3|.|TRBV30
CAWKTRRAPRGDTQYF
TGTGCCTGGAAAACTCGAAGAGCGCCCAGGGGGGATACGCAGTATTTT
>TRBD1|TRBJ1-2|.|TRBV7-2
CASSEGQGDGYTF
TGTGCCAGCAGCGAGGGACAGGGTGATGGCTACACCTTC
>TRBD1|TRBJ1-2|.|TRBV4-3
CASSPRQGNYGYTF
TGCGCCAGCAGTCCTAGACAGGGTAACTATGGCTACACCTTC
>TRBD2|TRBJ2-1|.|TRBV5-1
CASMRTRANNEQFF
TGCGCCAGCATGCGGACTAGGGCAAACAATGAGCAGTTCTTC
>.|TRBJ2-7|.|TRBV29-1
CSVEASYEQYF
TGCAGCGTTGAAGCGAGTTACGAGCAGTACTTC
>.|TRBJ2-1|.|TRBV6-1
CASTPNTGEQFF
TGTGCCAGCACTCCCAACACGGGGGAGCAGTTCTTC
>.|TRBJ2-1|.|TRBV11-2
CASCDTLVNEQFF
TGTGCCAGCTGCGATACCCTTGTGAATGAGCAGTTCTTC
>TRBD1|TRBJ1-1|.|TRBV5-1
CASSFWTGGRAFF
TGCGCCAGCAGCTTCTGGACAGGGGGGCGAGCTTTCTTT
>TRBD2|TRBJ2-1|few|TRBV19
CASNTLAGGSYNEQFF
TGTGCCAGTAATACACTAGCGGGAGGCTCCTACAATGAGCAGTTCTTC
>TRBD2|TRBJ2-1|.|TRBV5-1
CASTTGLAPYGNEQFF
TGCGCCAGCACGACGGGACTAGCGCCTTATGGTAATGAGCAGTTCTTC
>.|TRBJ2-7|.|TRBV28
CASRKVRGGDLDEQYF
TGTGCCAGCAGGAAAGTCCGAGGCGGGGACCTGGACGAGCAGTACTTC
>TRBD1|TRBJ1-2|once|TRBV6-5
CASSPGTGGYGYTF
TGTGCCAGCAGCCCCGGGACAGGGGGATATGGCTACACCTTC
>.|TRBJ1-2|.|TRBV11-2
CASSTGSGYTF
TGTGCCAGCAGCACAGGATCCGGCTACACCTTC
>TRBD1|TRBJ2-7|.|TRBV4-1
CASSHLGQVYEQYF
TGCGCCAGCAGCCACCTTGGACAGGTATACGAGCAGTACTTC
>TRBD1|TRBJ2-1|.|TRBV27
CASSTDRVRFF
TGTGCCAGCAGTACCGACAGGGTAAGATTCTTC
>TRBD1|TRBJ1-5|few|TRBV28
CASSLSGTGGLSRQPQHF
TGTGCCAGCAGTTTATCGGGGACAGGGGGTTTATCACGGCAGCCCCAGCATTTT
>TRBD1|TRBJ1-1|.|TRBV5-1
CASSLEPGQKMWNTEAFF
TGCGCCAGCAGCTTGGAGCCGGGACAGAAGATGTGGAACACTGAAGCTTTCTTT
>.|TRBJ2-7|.|TRBV30
CAWSVRGEQYF
TGTGCCTGGAGTGTAAGGGGCGAGCAGTACTTC
>.|TRBJ1-6|.|TRBV6-5
CASSFLNSPLHF
TGTGCCAGCAGTTTCCTTAATTCACCCCTCCACTTT
>.|TRBJ2-3|.|TRBV6-5
CASSNGDTQYF
TGTGCCAGCAGCAACGGGGATACGCAGTATTTT
>.|TRBJ2-1|.|TRBV2
CATTRGGGSGEQFF
TGTGCCACCACCAGGGGTGGGGGCTCCGGTGAGCAGTTCTTC
>.|TRBJ1-2|.|TRBV28
CASSQTVSPNYGYTF
TGTGCCAGCAGCCAAACAGTATCCCCCAACTATGGCTACACCTTC
>.|TRBJ2-2|.|TRBV5-6
CASSLVRATGELFF
TGTGCCAGCAGCTTGGTCAGGGCGACCGGGGAGCTGTTTTTT
>TRBD2|TRBJ2-7|.|TRBV5-1
CASSPTRTSGTYEQYF
TGCGCCAGCAGCCCCACCCGGACTAGCGGGACTTACGAGCAGTACTTC
>.|TRBJ2-1|.|TRBV28
CASSETVRDNEQFF
TGTGCCAGCAGCGAAACAGTGAGAGACAATGAGCAGTTCTTC
>TRBD1|TRBJ2-1|.|TRBV7-2
CASSLTGGIYNEQFF
TGTGCCAGCAGCTTAACAGGGGGGATCTACAATGAGCAGTTCTTC
>.|TRBJ1-2|.|TRBV9
CASSVADPRQAGGYTF
TGTGCCAGCAGCGTAGCCGACCCGAGACAGGCGGGCGGCTACACCTTC
>.|TRBJ2-5|.|TRBV4-1
CASSQVAGLETQYF
TGCGCCAGCAGCCAAGTCGCGGGTTTAGAGACCCAGTACTTC
>.|TRBJ2-3|.|TRBV11-2
CASSLGPGWTDTQYF
TGTGCCAGCAGCTTAGGCCCGGGGTGGACAGATACGCAGTATTTT
>.|TRBJ2-2|.|TRBV6-1
CALGAGGELFF
TGTGCGCTCGGAGCCGGCGGGGAGCTGTTTTTT
>TRBD2|TRBJ2-5|.|TRBV29-1
CSVDPSGGAQETQYF
TGCAGCGTTGACCCTAGCGGTGGGGCCCAAGAGACCCAGTACTTC
>TRBD1|TRBJ1-2|.|TRBV5-1
CASRSDRNYGYTF
TGCGCCAGCAGATCGGACAGGAACTATGGCTACACCTTC
>.|TRBJ1-1|.|TRBV9
CASSVAWGDEAFF
TGTGCCAGCAGCGTAGCGTGGGGAGATGAAGCTTTCTTT
>.|TRBJ1-2|once|TRBV6-6
CASSSDSNYGYTF
TGTGCCAGCAGCTCGGACAGTAACTATGGCTACACCTTC
>TRBD2|TRBJ2-7|.|TRBV27
CASSLPPGLGVYEQYF
TGTGCCAGCAGTTTGCCTCCGGGACTAGGGGTCTACGAGCAGTACTTC
>TRBD2|TRBJ2-6|.|TRBV13
CASSLGLAGGSGANVPTF
TGTGCCAGCAGCTTAGGCCTAGCGGGAGGATCTGGGGCCAACGTCCCGACTTTC
>TRBD1|TRBJ2-5|.|TRBV4-2
CASSGQVQETQYF
TGTGCCAGCAGCGGACAGGTCCAAGAGACCCAGTACTTC
>TRBD1|TRBJ2-3|.|TRBV6-1
CASSVVTGGRTDTQYF
TGTGCCAGCAGTGTAGTGACAGGGGGTCGCACAGATACGCAGTATTTT
>TRBD1|TRBJ2-7|.|TRBV11-2
CASSRDRVEQYF
TGTGCCAGCAGCAGGGACAGGGTCGAGCAGTACTTC
>TRBD1|TRBJ1-3|.|TRBV5-1
CASSLEPTGMSGNTIYF
TGCGCCAGCAGCTTGGAGCCGACAGGGATGTCTGGAAACACCATATATTTT
>TRBD2|TRBJ2-5|.|TRBV5-4
CASSWTSRHQETQYF
TGTGCCAGCAGCTGGACTAGCAGACACCAAGAGACCCAGTACTTC
>TRBD2|TRBJ2-7|.|TRBV25-1
CASRGGKTYEQYF
TGTGCCTCTCGGGGGGGGAAAACCTACGAGCAGTACTTC
>.|TRBJ2-2|.|TRBV18
CASSPRELDTGELFF
TGTGCCAGCTCACCACGGGAGTTGGATACCGGGGAGCTGTTTTTT
>TRBD1|TRBJ2-3|.|TRBV27
CASSPGQLFTDTQYF
TGTGCCAGCAGTCCGGGACAGCTATTCACAGATACGCAGTATTTT
>.|TRBJ1-1|.|TRBV5-1
CASSLAGANTEAFF
TGCGCCAGCAGCTTGGCAGGTGCGAACACTGAAGCTTTCTTT
>TRBD1|TRBJ1-1|.|TRBV6-1
CASSTNVQGSEAFF
TGTGCCAGCAGTACCAACGTACAGGGGAGCGAAGCTTTCTTT
>.|TRBJ2-1|.|TRBV16
CASSRESYNEQFF
TGTGCCAGCAGCCGGGAGAGCTACAATGAGCAGTTCTTC
>TRBD2|TRBJ2-1|.|TRBV9
CASSVAGGNEQFF
TGTGCCAGCAGCGTAGCCGGGGGGAATGAGCAGTTCTTC
>.|TRBJ1-1|.|TRBV11-3
CASSRGHSGNTEAFF
TGTGCCAGCAGCCGAGGACACTCCGGTAACACTGAAGCTTTCTTT
>TRBD2|TRBJ2-3|.|TRBV5-6
CASSFRTSGDTDTQYF
TGTGCCAGCAGCTTTCGGACTAGCGGAGACACAGATACGCAGTATTTT
>TRBD1|TRBJ1-2|.|TRBV15
CATSRDLRQGALKYGYTF
TGTGCCACCAGCAGAGATCTTCGTCAGGGGGCTTTAAAGTATGGCTACACCTTC
>.|TRBJ2-1|few|TRBV11-2
CASSLERLVNEQFF
TGTGCCAGCAGCTTAGAGAGGTTAGTCAATGAGCAGTTCTTC
>.|TRBJ2-2|.|TRBV5-6
CASSLIITGELFF
TGTGCCAGCAGCTTGATTATAACCGGGGAGCTGTTTTTT
>TRBD1|TRBJ1-2|.|TRBV15
CATSRSGQGQDGYTF
TGTGCCACCAGCAGATCTGGACAGGGGCAGGATGGCTACACCTTC
>TRBD1|TRBJ2-5|.|TRBV5-4
CASSLETGSGVQYF
TGTGCCAGCAGCTTGGAGACAGGGTCCGGCGTGCAGTACTTC
>TRBD2|TRBJ2-3|.|TRBV27
CASSPADLGLAGVVSFTDTQYF
TGTGCCAGCAGTCCTGCAGACTTGGGACTAGCGGGAGTGGTAAGCTTCACAGATACGCAGTATTTT